These 18 T cell receptor beta chains came from one sample sequenced in a study of T cells in Graves' hyperthyroidism and ophthalmopathy. Amplified regions were TCR beta CDR3 sequences from RNA transcripts. RT-PCR in the first round (using the HTBI primer set) targeted the TCR CDR3. TCRdb called the multiplex PCR reads again in MiXCR, with one record for every CDR3 protein. The sample consists of 410,000 or so distinct CDR3 sequences, roughly 14% of them appearing once. Sequencing was done on a sample of blood. Every receptor here comes from a man in his late teens or twenties with Graves' ophthalmopathy.

In its sample, this clonotype was seen a few times. V gene TRBV11-2 combines with J gene TRBJ1-2, with 8 bases that match TRBD1. From germline, CDR1 is SGHAT and CDR2 FQNNGV. Losses at the gene ends were 3 bases for V and 4 bases for J; bases not matched to a gene: 22. The CDR3 sequence is 20 residues long. The CDR3 loop is CASSFSQPGGERRTGYGYTF. The CDR3 coding sequence is TGTGCCAGCAGCTTTTCCCAGCCAGGGGGCGAAAGGAGGACCGGCTATGGCTACACCTTC.

The table lists this clonotype with a few counts. V gene TRBV10-1 combines with J gene TRBJ2-1; D gene ambiguous. In germline, CDR1 is WNHNN, CDR2 SYGVQD (reference sequence). V lost 10 bases, J lost 3 bases, and 19 bases lay in between. CDR3 length equals 15 residues. The CDR3 loop reads CATREGTLGYNEQFF. CDR3 DNA sequence: TGCGCCACCCGCGAAGGAACCCTAGGCTACAATGAGCAGTTCTTC.

This chain uses TRBV3-1 with TRBJ2-6; 10 bases line up with TRBD1. This CDR3 spans 18 amino acids. V trimming: 2 bases; J trimming: 0 bases; junction bases outside the gene matches: 4. CDR1 LGHDT and CDR2 YNNKEL come from the germline V gene (reference sequence). The CDR3 coding sequence is TGTGCCAGCAGCCAAACCGGGACAGGGGACTCTGGGGCCAACGTCCTGACTTTC. It translates to CASSQTGTGDSGANVLTF.

This clonotype has a count of ten or more. This chain connects TRBV6-1 to TRBJ1-6, with 8 bases fitting TRBD1. The CDR3 sequence is 14 residues long. V lost 6 bases, J lost 10 bases, and 8 bases stayed unmatched. CDR1 and CDR2 (germline): MNHNS, SASEGT. The CDR3 sequence is CASRTGAQVSPLHF. CDR3 nucleotides: TGTGCCAGCAGGACAGGGGCGCAGGTCTCACCCCTCCACTTT.

Of note for this clonotype: The conserved closing phenylalanine or tryptophan is absent in this CDR3, likely reflecting a read error. The gene calls are TRBV3-1 and TRBJ1-5, with D maybe TRBD1 (6 bases). The CDR3 runs 14 residues. Germline V gene sequence: CDR1 LGHDT, CDR2 YNNKEL (reference sequence). Trimming took 5 bases from V and 0 from J, leaving 8 bases between them. The CDR3, as DNA: TGTGCCAGCAGCTCAGGGGATAGCAATCAGCCCCAGCATCTT. Translation: CASSSGDSNQPQHL.

This chain uses TRBV3-1 with TRBJ1-6; 9 nucleotides match TRBD1. From germline, CDR1 is LGHDT and CDR2 YNNKEL (reference sequence). The CDR3 extends over 14 amino acids. Trimming at V came to 3 bases and at J to 10 bases, leaving 4 bases not matched to a gene. The CDR3 bases are TGTGCCAGCAGCCAGAGACAGGGGGAGTCACCCCTCCACTTT. It yields the protein CASSQRQGESPLHF. The full variable domain, completed using reference TRBV3-1 and TRBJ1-6, is DTAVSQTPKYLVTQMGNDKSIKCEQNLGHDTMYWYKQDSKKFLKIMFSYNNKELIINETVPNRFSPKSPDKAHLNLHINSLELGDSAVYFCASSQRQGESPLHFGNGTRLTVT.

In its sample, this clonotype was seen many times. The genes are TRBV20-1 and TRBJ2-1; 8 nucleotides line up with TRBD2. V shed 3 bases and J 3 bases; nucleotides not matched to a gene: 4. The V gene's germline CDR1 is DFQATT and CDR2 SNEGSKA (reference sequence). CDR3 length: 14 residues. CDR3 DNA sequence: TGCAGTGCTAGTAGCGGGAATGGCTACAATGAGCAGTTCTTC. Its translation: CSASSGNGYNEQFF.

Ten or more counts support this clonotype. The chain recombines TRBV3-1 with TRBJ1-4, with 9 bases that match TRBD1. The CDR3 has 14 residues. Germline V gene sequence: CDR1 LGHDT, CDR2 YNNKEL (reference sequence). V gave up 3 bases and J gave up 7 bases; unmatched junction bases: 3. The CDR3 loop is CASSHRGQGEKLFF. The CDR3 DNA is TGTGCCAGCAGCCACCGGGGACAGGGTGAAAAACTGTTTTTT.

There are many counts of this clonotype. This chain uses TRBV30 with TRBJ2-1; 14 bases agree with TRBD2. The CDR3 has 17 amino acids. The trim removed 1 base at V and 4 bases at J, leaving 6 bases unmatched. Per germline, CDR1 GTSNPN and CDR2 SVGIG (reference sequence). The CDR3 loop is CAWSGRTSGRHYNEQFF. CDR3 coding DNA: TGTGCCTGGAGTGGAAGGACTAGCGGGAGGCATTACAATGAGCAGTTCTTC.

The chain combines TRBV14 with TRBJ1-4, with D hard to call. Germline CDR1 and CDR2: SGHDN and FVKESK. Trimming took off 1 base at V and 2 bases at J, with 11 bases between the two ends. This CDR3 spans 16 amino acids. DNA for the CDR3: TGTGCCAGCAGCCAAGGCCAGGTGAGGACTAATGAAAAACTGTTTTTT. This sequence encodes CASSQGQVRTNEKLFF.

In this sample, this clonotype turned up many times. This chain connects TRBV6-1 to TRBJ2-7, with 9 bases fitting TRBD1. Unmatched junction bases numbered 6, after V lost 6 bases and J lost 3 bases. Per the germline V gene, CDR1 is MNHNS and CDR2 is SASEGT. The CDR3 has 14 amino acids. In DNA, the CDR3 is TGTGCCAGCAGCACGGGACAGGGTGTCTACGAGCAGTACTTC. Translating gives CASSTGQGVYEQYF.

This clonotype was observed many times. V gene TRBV12-3 or TRBV12-4 combines with J gene TRBJ1-5; 8 bases fit TRBD1. The CDR3 is made up of 15 amino acids. V shed 3 bases, J shed 2 bases, and the junction held 3 bases outside the gene matches. CDR3 bases: TGTGCCAGCAGTTTCGGGACAGGTGGCAATCAGCCCCAGCATTTT. This gives the protein CASSFGTGGNQPQHF.

This clonotype has a handful of counts. The genes are TRBV5-6 and TRBJ2-7, with 9 bases identical to TRBD2. J gave up 0 bases and V 4 bases, and 8 bases lay outside the gene matches. From germline, CDR1 is SGHDT and CDR2 YYEEEE. This CDR3 region has 16 residues. CDR3 sequence reads: CASSPQRLAVSYEQYF. The CDR3, as DNA: TGTGCCAGCAGCCCCCAGCGACTAGCGGTCTCCTACGAGCAGTACTTC.

This chain connects TRBV11-3 to TRBJ1-1; D remains unclear. Trimming removed 3 bases from V and 1 base from J, with 9 bases in between. The CDR3 spans 14 residues. CDR1 and CDR2 (germline): SGHNT, YENEEA. As DNA, the CDR3 is TGTGCCAGCAGCTTTCAGGTGACGAACACTGAAGCTTTCTTT. Its protein is CASSFQVTNTEAFF.

The sample holds a few counts of this clonotype. The chain joins TRBV4-1 to TRBJ2-7, with D tentatively TRBD1 or TRBD2 (6 bases each). CDR1 is MGHRA and CDR2 is YSYEKL in the germline V gene. CDR3 length: 14 amino acids. Trimming took 2 bases from V and 2 from J, leaving 10 bases between them. CDR3 bases: TGCGCCAGCAGCCAAAGGGGGGCTCCCTACGAGCAGTACTTC. As protein: CASSQRGAPYEQYF.

This clonotype was detected many times. The chain recombines TRBV11-2 with TRBJ1-6; maybe TRBD1 (6 bases). The V end was cut by 4 bases, the J end by 3 bases, with 10 bases between. There are 15 residues in the CDR3. Germline V gives CDR1 SGHAT, CDR2 FQNNGV. The CDR3 coding sequence is TGTGCCAGCAGCTACCAGGGACACTATAATTCACCCCTCCACTTT. Its translation: CASSYQGHYNSPLHF.

This clonotype has ten or more counts. The chain employs TRBV7-6 and TRBJ1-3; D gene ambiguous. There are 14 residues in the CDR3. The V gene's germline CDR1 is SGHVS and CDR2 FNYEAQ. The V end was cut by 0 bases, the J end by 0 bases, with 3 bases between. The CDR3, as DNA: TGTGCCAGCAGCTTAGCCAACTCTGGAAACACCATATATTTT. It translates to CASSLANSGNTIYF.

The J gene is TRBJ2-1, the V gene TRBV15; TRBD1 might be the D (6 bases). Germline V gives CDR1 LNHNV, CDR2 YYDKDF (reference sequence). The V and J ends lost 3 bases and 3 bases respectively, with 12 bases between them. The CDR3 is 15 residues long. The CDR3 is CATSRRGRGYNEQFF. The CDR3 region has the DNA TGTGCCACCAGCAGGAGGGGCAGGGGCTACAATGAGCAGTTCTTC.